The T cell receptor (beta chain) described here comes from a study of T cell responses to AZD1222 COVID-19 vaccine. Broader study findings: Clonal diversity was possibly underestimated; the donors were predominantly white British and more often female. Reportedly, nearly half of unique spike TCRs recognized epitopes outside B.1.351/B.1.1.7 mutations. Only five or six individuals given AZD1222 were seropositive at baseline.

Profiled with immunoSEQ multiplex PCR; TCRdb holds only in-frame clones, not every one. The repertoire holds 180,000 or so clones, 92% seen once, with 1% to 1.5% in the top ten. Note on this clone: What it binds is unknown.

The clonotype originates from an adult who received the AZD1222 COVID-19 vaccine. Source: peripheral blood, taken 28 days after the second AZD1222 dose.

CDR3 sequence: CASSQQRLCGTGGGMNTEAFF. The CDR3 DNA reads as TGCGCCAGCAGTCAACAACGCCTTTGCGGGACAGGGGGAGGGATGAACACTGAAGCTTTCTTT. V usage is TRBV23-1 and J usage is TRBJ1-1, with TRBD1 identical over 11 bases. TRBV23-1 counts as an open reading frame of uncertain function. The CDR3 is 21 amino acids. V lost 2 bases to trimming and J lost 0 bases; unmatched junction nucleotides: 17.